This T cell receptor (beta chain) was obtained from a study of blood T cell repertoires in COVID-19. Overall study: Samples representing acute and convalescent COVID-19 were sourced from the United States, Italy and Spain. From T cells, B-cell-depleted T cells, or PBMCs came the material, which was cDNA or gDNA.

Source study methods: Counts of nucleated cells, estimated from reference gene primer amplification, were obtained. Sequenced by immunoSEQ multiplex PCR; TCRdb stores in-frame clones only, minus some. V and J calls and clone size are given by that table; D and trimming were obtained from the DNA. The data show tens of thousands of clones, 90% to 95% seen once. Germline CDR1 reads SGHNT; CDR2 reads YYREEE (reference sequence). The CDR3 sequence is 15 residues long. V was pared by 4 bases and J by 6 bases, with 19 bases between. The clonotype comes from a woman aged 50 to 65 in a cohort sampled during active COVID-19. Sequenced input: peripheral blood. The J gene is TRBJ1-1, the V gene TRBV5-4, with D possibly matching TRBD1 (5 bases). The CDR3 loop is CASSHDRGLAAEAFF. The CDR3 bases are TGTGCCAGCAGCCACGATAGGGGTCTCGCCGCTGAAGCTTTCTTT.